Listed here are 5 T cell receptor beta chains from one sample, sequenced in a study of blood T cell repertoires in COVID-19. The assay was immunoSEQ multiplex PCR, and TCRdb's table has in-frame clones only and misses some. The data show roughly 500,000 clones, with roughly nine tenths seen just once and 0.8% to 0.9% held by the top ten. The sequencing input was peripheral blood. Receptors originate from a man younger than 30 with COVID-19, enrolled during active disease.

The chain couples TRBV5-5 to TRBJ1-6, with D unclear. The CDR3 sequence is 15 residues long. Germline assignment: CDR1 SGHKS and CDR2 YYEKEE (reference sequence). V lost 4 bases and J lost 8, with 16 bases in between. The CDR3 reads CASSPYDNAYSPLHF. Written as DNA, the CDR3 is TGTGCCAGCAGCCCTTACGACAATGCGTATTCACCCCTCCACTTT.

Here the CDR3 reads CASSQGDSYQETQYF. For the CDR3, the DNA is TGTGCCAGCAGCCAGGGCGATTCGTACCAAGAGACCCAGTACTTC. The gene calls are TRBV3-1 (or the pseudogene TRBV3-2) and TRBJ2-5, with unresolved D. CDR1 LGHDT and CDR2 YNNKEL come from the germline V gene (reference sequence). Trimming took off 3 bases at V and 0 bases at J, with 11 bases between the two ends. The CDR3 covers 15 residues.

CDR3 residues: CASSYSSGGGYGYTF. CDR3 nucleotides: TGTGCCAGCAGTTACTCGTCAGGGGGCGGTTATGGCTACACCTTC. The chain recombines TRBV6-5 with TRBJ1-2; TRBD1 matches 8 bases. The V gene's germline CDR1 is MNHEY and CDR2 SVGAGI. CDR3 length: 15 residues. The J segment lost 5 bases and the V segment lost 0 bases, leaving 5 bases of the junction unmatched.

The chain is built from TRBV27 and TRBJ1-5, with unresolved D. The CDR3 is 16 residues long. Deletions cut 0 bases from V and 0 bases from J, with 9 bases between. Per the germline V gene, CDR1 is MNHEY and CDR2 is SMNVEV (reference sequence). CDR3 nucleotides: TGTGCCAGCAGTTTATCGTTCCCAGATAGCAATCAGCCCCAGCATTTT. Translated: CASSLSFPDSNQPQHF.

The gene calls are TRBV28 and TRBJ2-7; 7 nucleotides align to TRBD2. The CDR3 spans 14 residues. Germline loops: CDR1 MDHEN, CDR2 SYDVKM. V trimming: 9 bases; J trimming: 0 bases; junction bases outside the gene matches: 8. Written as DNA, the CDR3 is TGTGCCAGTAAGCTAGCGGCATACTCCTACGAGCAGTACTTC. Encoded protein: CASKLAAYSYEQYF. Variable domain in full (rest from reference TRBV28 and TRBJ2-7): DVKVTQSSRYLVKRTGEKVFLECVQDMDHENMFWYRQDPGLGLRLIYFSYDVKMKEKGDIPEGYSVSREKKERFSLILESASTNQTSMYLCASKLAAYSYEQYFGPGTRLTVT.